Shown below are 29 T cell receptor beta chains from a single sample sequenced in a study of cytomegalovirus exposure and HLA in healthy donors. PCR involved 60 Vbeta and 13 Jbeta primers. Profiling relied on immunoSEQ multiplex PCR, and the TCRdb table lists in-frame clones only, not all of them. The repertoire consists of 120,000 or so clones, with approximately 80% occurring once and the leading ten covering around 0.24%. Specimen: PBMCs. The receptors shown here come from a man between 50 and 59 years old in good health and CMV-seronegative.

The chain recombines TRBV6-6 with TRBJ1-2; D is possibly TRBD1 (6 bases). Germline V gene data show CDR1 as MNHNY and CDR2 as SVGAGI (reference sequence). V was pared by 6 bases and J by 6 bases, with 11 bases between. The CDR3 is made up of 12 amino acids. The CDR3 sequence is CASRIRQDGYTF. CDR3 nucleotides: TGTGCCAGCAGGATACGACAGGATGGCTACACCTTC.

The rearrangement uses TRBV18 and TRBJ1-1, with D unclear. This CDR3 region has 13 residues. V lost 4 bases to trimming and J lost 2 bases, with 8 bases between them. Germline CDR1 reads KGHSH; CDR2 reads LQKENI. The CDR3 DNA reads TGTGCCAGCTCACAGGAGATAAACACTGAAGCTTTCTTT. Translation gives CASSQEINTEAFF. The complete variable domain, with remaining parts taken from reference TRBV18 and TRBJ1-1, reads NAGVMQNPRHLVRRRGQEARLRCSPMKGHSHVYWYRQLPEEGLKFMVYLQKENIIDESGMPKERFSAEFPKEGPSILRIQQVVRGDSAAYFCASSQEINTEAFFGQGTRLTVV.

This chain uses TRBV7-9 with TRBJ1-1; TRBD1 matches 10 bases. Trimming cost V 1 base and J 5 bases; bases outside gene matches: 7. There are 16 residues in the CDR3. Per the germline V gene, CDR1 is SEHNR and CDR2 is FQNEAQ (reference sequence). The CDR3 DNA follows: TGTGCCAGCAGCTTAGAGGGACAGGGGCTTGGGACTGAAGCTTTCTTT. Its translation: CASSLEGQGLGTEAFF.

The V call is TRBV19, the J call TRBJ1-5, with 7 nucleotides matching TRBD1. This CDR3 contains 16 residues. Unmatched junction bases numbered 10, after V lost 6 bases and J lost 2 bases. The germline CDR1 and CDR2 sequences are LNHDA and SQIVND (reference sequence). CDR3 residues: CASRSRAGTGNQPQHF. Written as DNA, the CDR3 is TGTGCCAGTAGGAGTAGGGCCGGGACAGGCAATCAGCCCCAGCATTTT.

The chain joins TRBV6-5 to TRBJ2-5, with D possibly TRBD2 on 5 matching bases. The DNA end is more similar to TRBJ2-7, so the J call may be wrong. This CDR3 comprises 15 residues. From germline, CDR1 is MNHEY and CDR2 SVGAGI. The CDR3 sequence is CASSPSPDWAYEQYF. The CDR3 nucleotides read TGTGCCAGCAGTCCCTCCCCGGACTGGGCCTACGAGCAGTACTTC.

J is TRBJ1-1 and V is TRBV6-4, with TRBD1 as a possible D gene (5 bases). V gave up 2 bases and J gave up 9 bases, with 19 bases separating them. The V gene's germline CDR1 is MRHNA and CDR2 SNTAGT. There are 15 residues in the CDR3. CDR3 coding DNA: TGTGCCAGCAGTGACGGGGGGAGTGGTTCGCGGAAAGCTTTCTTT. Encoded protein: CASSDGGSGSRKAFF.

This CDR3 is CASSLQGLSSYEQYF. Here the CDR3 DNA reads TGCGCCAGCAGCTTACAGGGTCTGAGCTCCTACGAGCAGTACTTC. The rearrangement links TRBV5-1 to TRBJ2-7; weak D call: TRBD1 (6 bases). Trimming cost V 2 bases and J 0 bases, with 12 bases left between them. CDR1 is SGHRS, CDR2 YFSETQ, per germline. The CDR3 length is 15 residues.

The chain joins TRBV18 to TRBJ1-4; D not resolved. Germline V gives CDR1 KGHSH, CDR2 LQKENI. There are 13 residues in the CDR3. V was cut by 1 base and J by 5 bases, with 5 bases left in between. The CDR3 region has the DNA TGTGCCAGCTCACCACAGCAAAATGAAAAACTGTTTTTT. Protein sequence: CASSPQQNEKLFF.

This clone was seen a handful of times. The chain has TRBV7-8 and TRBJ2-7, with TRBD1 matching over 10 bases. V shed 4 bases, J shed 6 bases, and the junction held 9 bases outside the gene matches. CDR1 is SGHVS and CDR2 is FQNEAQ in the germline V gene. The CDR3 sequence is 15 residues long. In DNA, the CDR3 is TGTGCCAGCAGCTACGCGGGGACAGGGGCGTCCGAGCAGTACTTC. It codes for CASSYAGTGASEQYF.

The chain recombines TRBV28 with TRBJ1-1; D remains ambiguous. The ends were cut back, 10 bases at V and 9 bases at J, with 15 bases in the middle. The germline V gene encodes CDR1 MDHEN and CDR2 SYDVKM. CDR3 length: 11 residues. CDR3 nucleotide sequence: TGTGCCACCTATTTCGGGTTTAAAGCTTTCTTT. Its protein product is CATYFGFKAFF.

The genes are TRBV5-1 and TRBJ2-7, with 9 bases that match TRBD1. Per the germline V gene, CDR1 is SGHRS and CDR2 is YFSETQ. This CDR3 spans 14 amino acids. The trim removed 4 bases at V and 3 bases at J, leaving 5 bases unmatched. The CDR3 DNA follows: TGCGCCAGCAGCCGGGGGACAGGGAGCTACGAGCAGTACTTC. Amino acid sequence: CASSRGTGSYEQYF.

This chain connects TRBV27 to TRBJ1-5, with TRBD1 as a possible D gene (6 bases). This CDR3 comprises 14 residues. From germline, CDR1 is MNHEY and CDR2 SMNVEV (reference sequence). The V and J ends lost 5 bases and 5 bases respectively, with 13 bases between them. The CDR3 reads CASSRRGADQPQHF. The CDR3 region has the DNA TGTGCCAGCAGTCGACGGGGGGCCGATCAGCCCCAGCATTTT.

CDR3 sequence (DNA): TGTGCCAGCAGCTCCGGGGTCAATTCACCCCTCCACTTT. Translating gives CASSSGVNSPLHF. This chain links TRBV7-2 with TRBJ1-6; D not certain. V was trimmed by 4 bases and J by 7 bases, leaving 8 bases between them. The CDR3 totals 13 residues. CDR1 and CDR2 (germline): SGHTA, FQGNSA. The full variable domain, completed using reference TRBV7-2 and TRBJ1-6, is GAGVSQSPSNKVTEKGKDVELRCDPISGHTALYWYRQSLGQGLEFLIYFQGNSAPDKSGLPSDRFSAERTGGSVSTLTIQRTQQEDSAVYLCASSSGVNSPLHFGNGTRLTVT.

The chain's CDR3 is CSAGRAGDNEQFF. In DNA form, the CDR3 reads TGCAGCGCCGGGAGGGCGGGGGACAATGAGCAGTTCTTC. The chain carries TRBV29-1 and TRBJ2-1; 8 bases agree with TRBD2. V lost 7 bases to trimming and J lost 5 bases; unmatched junction nucleotides: 7. In germline, CDR1 is SQVTM, CDR2 ANQGSEA. CDR3 length: 13 amino acids.

The CDR3 reads CASSLLQGSNSLHF. CDR3 in DNA: TGCGCCAGCAGCTTGCTACAGGGCTCCAATTCCCTCCACTTT. The chain links TRBV5-1 to TRBJ1-6; tentative D call: TRBD1 (6 bases). Germline V gives CDR1 SGHRS, CDR2 YFSETQ. This CDR3 is built from 14 residues. V was clipped by 1 base and J by 14 bases, with 16 bases between them.

This clone has more than one count but fewer than ten. V usage is TRBV5-4 and J usage is TRBJ1-1; D unclear. This CDR3 has 13 residues. Germline assignment: CDR1 SGHNT and CDR2 YYREEE (reference sequence). Trimming pared 5 bases from V and 3 bases from J, leaving 11 bases between. The chain's CDR3 is CASSPVRDTEAFF. The CDR3 DNA follows: TGTGCCAGCAGTCCAGTACGGGACACTGAAGCTTTCTTT.

This chain joins TRBV30 and TRBJ1-3; maybe TRBD1 (5 bases). V lost 0 bases to trimming and J lost 5 bases, with 14 bases between them. The germline CDR1 and CDR2 sequences are GTSNPN and SVGIG (reference sequence). This CDR3 region has 15 residues. This CDR3 is CAWSVGPAGRNTIYF. In DNA, the CDR3 is TGTGCCTGGAGTGTAGGTCCTGCAGGGAGAAACACCATATATTTT.

V and J are TRBV4-3 and TRBJ1-5; no reliable D call. Deletions cut 3 bases from V and 4 bases from J, with 13 bases between. Germline values: CDR1 LGHNA, CDR2 YSLEER. The CDR3 has 15 residues. CDR3 sequence: CASSQDGGGNQPQHF. CDR3 bases: TGCGCCAGCAGCCAGGACGGAGGTGGGAATCAGCCCCAGCATTTT.

The V call is TRBV7-2, the J call TRBJ2-7; TRBD1 matches 7 bases. The CDR3 is made up of 15 amino acids. J gave up 2 bases and V 2 bases, and 6 bases lay outside the gene matches. Germline lookup yields CDR1 SGHTA and CDR2 FQGNSA. This CDR3 is CASSLYSQGAYEQYF. The CDR3 coding sequence is TGTGCCAGCAGCTTATATTCCCAGGGGGCCTACGAGCAGTACTTC.

This chain links TRBV9 with TRBJ2-7; TRBD2 is a possible D gene (6 bases). The length of the CDR3 is 13 residues. Germline assignment: CDR1 SGDLS and CDR2 YYNGEE. Trimming took off 0 bases at V and 6 bases at J, with 10 bases between the two ends. The DNA for the CDR3 is TGTGCCAGCAGCGTAGGACTAGTGGGCGAGCAGTACTTC. It is translated as CASSVGLVGEQYF.

The chain employs TRBV7-9 and TRBJ2-7; the D gene is possibly TRBD2 (5 bases). The CDR3 loop spans 15 amino acids. Germline V gives CDR1 SEHNR, CDR2 FQNEAQ (reference sequence). V lost 5 bases and J lost 0, with 14 bases in between. The CDR3 sequence: CASSIVASGSYEQYF. CDR3 DNA sequence: TGTGCCAGCAGCATAGTAGCGTCAGGCTCCTACGAGCAGTACTTC.

The sample holds one count of this clone. The gene calls are TRBV6-4 and TRBJ2-7, with D possibly TRBD2 on 5 matching bases. The CDR3 length is 14 residues. V was pared by 6 bases and J by 0 bases, with 12 bases between. Germline V gene lookup returns CDR1 MRHNA and CDR2 SNTAGT. The CDR3 loop reads CASSQEVSSYEQYF. The CDR3 region has the DNA TGTGCCAGCAGCCAGGAGGTTAGCTCCTACGAGCAGTACTTC.

The CDR3: CASSLQGGYGYTF. The CDR3 DNA reads TGTGCCAGCAGCTTGCAGGGGGGCTATGGCTACACCTTC. The rearrangement joins TRBV5-8 to TRBJ1-2; 7 nucleotides line up with TRBD1. Trimming at V came to 1 base and at J to 4 bases, leaving 1 base not matched to a gene. The CDR3 spans 13 residues. Germline loops: CDR1 SGHTS, CDR2 YDEGEE. Full variable domain (rest looked up from reference TRBV5-8 and TRBJ1-2): EAGVTQSPTHLIKTRGQQATLRCSPISGHTSVYWYQQALGLGLQFLLWYDEGEERNRGNFPPRFSGRQFPNYSSELNVNALELEDSALYLCASSLQGGYGYTFGSGTRLTVV.

The chain couples TRBV18 to TRBJ2-7; 7 bases map to TRBD2. CDR3 length: 13 amino acids. Germline V CDR1 and CDR2: KGHSH, LQKENI. The V and J ends lost 4 bases and 4 bases, in that order; junction bases with no gene match: 4. CDR3: CASSQRREYEQYF. The CDR3 DNA reads as TGTGCCAGCTCACAACGGCGGGAGTACGAGCAGTACTTC.

The rearrangement links TRBV2 to TRBJ2-1; 10 positions agree with TRBD2. V was pared by 4 bases and J by 4 bases, with 7 bases of the junction left unmatched. Germline assignment: CDR1 SNHLY and CDR2 FYNNEI. The CDR3 totals 16 residues. CDR3 nucleotide sequence: TGTGCCAGCAGTGCCGCGACTAGCGGGTCTTACAATGAGCAGTTCTTC. Translating gives CASSAATSGSYNEQFF.

The chain recombines TRBV7-9 with TRBJ2-3; 7 nucleotides agree with TRBD1. This CDR3 contains 15 residues. Trimming removed 5 bases from V and 6 bases from J; junction bases left unmatched: 11. Per the germline V gene, CDR1 is SEHNR and CDR2 is FQNEAQ (reference sequence). CDR3 loop: CASSPRGQKIDTQYF. CDR3 nucleotides: TGTGCCAGCAGCCCTAGGGGACAGAAAATCGATACGCAGTATTTT.

V is TRBV4-3 and J is TRBJ2-3; 8 bases align to TRBD2. V lost 4 bases to trimming and J lost 3 bases; unmatched junction nucleotides: 15. The CDR3 consists of 18 residues. Germline assignment: CDR1 LGHNA and CDR2 YSLEER. This CDR3 is CASSPRSGGPRLTDTQYF. DNA of the CDR3: TGCGCCAGCAGCCCCCGTTCGGGAGGGCCTAGATTGACAGATACGCAGTATTTT.

The chain combines TRBV7-8 with TRBJ2-2; weak D call: TRBD2 (6 bases). V lost 8 bases to trimming and J lost 5 bases, with 6 bases between them. Germline CDR1 is SGHVS and CDR2 is FQNEAQ. CDR3 size: 11 residues. In DNA form, the CDR3 reads TGTGCCAGCGGGGGGACCGGGGAGCTGTTTTTT. Its protein is CASGGTGELFF. The full variable domain, rest sourced from reference TRBV7-8 and TRBJ2-2, is GAGVSQSPRYKVAKRGQDVALRCDPISGHVSLFWYQQALGQGPEFLTYFQNEAQLDKSGLPSDRFFAERPEGSVSTLKIQRTQQEDSAVYLCASGGTGELFFGEGSRLTVL.

V usage is TRBV5-5 and J usage is TRBJ1-1; D possibly corresponds to TRBD1 (5 bases). Germline CDR1 SGHKS, CDR2 YYEKEE (reference sequence). The CDR3 contains 15 residues. Trimming pared 4 bases from V and 0 bases from J, leaving 13 bases between. CDR3 in DNA: TGTGCCAGCAGCGTTACAGGTCCGGTGAACACTGAAGCTTTCTTT. As protein: CASSVTGPVNTEAFF.